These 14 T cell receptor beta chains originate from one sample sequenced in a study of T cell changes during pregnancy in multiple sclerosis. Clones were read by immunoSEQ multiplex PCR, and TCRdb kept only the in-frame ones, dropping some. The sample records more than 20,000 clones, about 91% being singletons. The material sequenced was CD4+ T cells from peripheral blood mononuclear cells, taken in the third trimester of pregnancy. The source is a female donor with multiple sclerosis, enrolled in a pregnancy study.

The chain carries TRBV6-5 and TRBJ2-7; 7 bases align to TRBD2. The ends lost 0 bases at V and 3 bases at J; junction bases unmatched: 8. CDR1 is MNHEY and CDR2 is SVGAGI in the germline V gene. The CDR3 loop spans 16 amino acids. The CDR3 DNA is TGTGCCAGCAGTTACTCGGGGCTAGCGGCTAACTACGAGCAGTACTTC. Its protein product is CASSYSGLAANYEQYF.

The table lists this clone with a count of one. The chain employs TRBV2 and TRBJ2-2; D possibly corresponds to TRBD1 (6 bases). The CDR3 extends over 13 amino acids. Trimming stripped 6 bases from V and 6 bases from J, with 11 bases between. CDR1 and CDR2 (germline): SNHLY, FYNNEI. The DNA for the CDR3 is TGTGCCAGCAGCGGCAGGGGTGCCGGGGAGCTGTTTTTT. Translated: CASSGRGAGELFF.

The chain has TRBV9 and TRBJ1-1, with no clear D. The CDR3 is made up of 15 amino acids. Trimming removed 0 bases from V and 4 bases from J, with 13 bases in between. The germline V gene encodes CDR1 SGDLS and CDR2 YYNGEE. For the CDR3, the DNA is TGTGCCAGCAGCGTAGTCGAGGGTTGGGGCACTGAAGCTTTCTTT. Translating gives CASSVVEGWGTEAFF.

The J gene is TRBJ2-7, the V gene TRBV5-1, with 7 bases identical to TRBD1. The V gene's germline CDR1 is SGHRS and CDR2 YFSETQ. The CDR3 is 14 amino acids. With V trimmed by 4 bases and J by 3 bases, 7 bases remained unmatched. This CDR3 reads CASSLTGLVYEQYF. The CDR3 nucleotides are TGCGCCAGCAGCCTGACAGGGTTGGTCTACGAGCAGTACTTC.

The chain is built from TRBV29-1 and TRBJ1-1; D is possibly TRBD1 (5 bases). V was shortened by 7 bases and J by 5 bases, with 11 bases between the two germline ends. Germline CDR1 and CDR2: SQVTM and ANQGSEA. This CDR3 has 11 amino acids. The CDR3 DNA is TGCAGCGGCCGGGGGTTGACTGAAGCTTTCTTT. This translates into CSGRGLTEAFF.

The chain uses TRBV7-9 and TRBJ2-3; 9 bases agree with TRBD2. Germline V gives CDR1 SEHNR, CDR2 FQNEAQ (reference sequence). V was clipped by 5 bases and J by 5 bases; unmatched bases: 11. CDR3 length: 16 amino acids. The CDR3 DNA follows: TGTGCCAGCAGCCCGCGTGGCGGGGGGGGCATAGATACGCAGTATTTT. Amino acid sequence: CASSPRGGGGIDTQYF. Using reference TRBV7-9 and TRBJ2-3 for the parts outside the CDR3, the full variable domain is DTGVSQNPRHKITKRGQNVTFRCDPISEHNRLYWYRQTLGQGPEFLTYFQNEAQLEKSRLLSDRFSAERPKGSFSTLEIQRTEQGDSAMYLCASSPRGGGGIDTQYFGPGTRLTVL.

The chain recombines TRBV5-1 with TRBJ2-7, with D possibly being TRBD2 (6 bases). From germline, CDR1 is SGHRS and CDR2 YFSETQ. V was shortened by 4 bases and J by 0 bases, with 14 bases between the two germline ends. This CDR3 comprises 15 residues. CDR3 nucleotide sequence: TGCGCCAGCAGCGCCACGGGACTCCTCTCCTACGAGCAGTACTTC. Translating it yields CASSATGLLSYEQYF.

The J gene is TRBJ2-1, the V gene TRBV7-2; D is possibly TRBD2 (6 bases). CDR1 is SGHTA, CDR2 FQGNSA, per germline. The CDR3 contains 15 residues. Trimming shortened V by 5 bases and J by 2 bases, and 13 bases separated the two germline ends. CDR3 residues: CASSPTSSPYNEQFF. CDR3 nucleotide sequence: TGTGCCAGCAGCCCGACTAGTTCCCCCTACAATGAGCAGTTCTTC.

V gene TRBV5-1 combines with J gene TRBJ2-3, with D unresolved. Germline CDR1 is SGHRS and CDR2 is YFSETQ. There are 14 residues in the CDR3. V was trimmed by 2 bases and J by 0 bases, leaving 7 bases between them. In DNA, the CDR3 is TGCGCCAGCAGCTTCCCGGAGAGCACAGATACGCAGTATTTT. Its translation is CASSFPESTDTQYF.

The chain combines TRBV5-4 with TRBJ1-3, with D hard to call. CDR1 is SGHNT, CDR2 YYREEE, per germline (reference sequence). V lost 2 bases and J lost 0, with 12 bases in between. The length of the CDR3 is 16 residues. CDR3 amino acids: CASSLEGVPSGNTIYF. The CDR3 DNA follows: TGTGCCAGCAGCTTAGAGGGAGTCCCCTCTGGAAACACCATATATTTT.

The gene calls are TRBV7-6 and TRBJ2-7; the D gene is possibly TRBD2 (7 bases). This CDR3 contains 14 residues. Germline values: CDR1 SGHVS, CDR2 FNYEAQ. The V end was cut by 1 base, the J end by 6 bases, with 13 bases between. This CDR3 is CASSLEGGKGEQYF. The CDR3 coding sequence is TGTGCCAGCAGCTTAGAGGGGGGGAAAGGCGAGCAGTACTTC.

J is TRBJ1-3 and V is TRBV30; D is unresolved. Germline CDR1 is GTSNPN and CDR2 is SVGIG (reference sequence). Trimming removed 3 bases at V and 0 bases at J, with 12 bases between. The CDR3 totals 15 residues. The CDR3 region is CAWSRRASSGNTIYF. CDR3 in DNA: TGTGCCTGGAGCCGGAGGGCGAGCTCTGGAAACACCATATATTTT. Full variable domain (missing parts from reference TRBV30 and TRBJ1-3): SQTIHQWPATLVQPVGSPLSLECTVEGTSNPNLYWYRQAAGRGLQLLFYSVGIGQISSEVPQNLSASRPQDRQFILSSKKLLLSDSGFYLCAWSRRASSGNTIYFGEGSWLTVV.

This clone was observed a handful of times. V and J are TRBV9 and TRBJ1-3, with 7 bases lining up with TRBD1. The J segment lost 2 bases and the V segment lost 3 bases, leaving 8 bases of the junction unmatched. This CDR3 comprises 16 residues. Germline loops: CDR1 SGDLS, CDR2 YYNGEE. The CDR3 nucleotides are TGTGCCAGCAGCGCCCGTGCAAGGGGGCCTGGAAACACCATATATTTT. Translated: CASSARARGPGNTIYF.

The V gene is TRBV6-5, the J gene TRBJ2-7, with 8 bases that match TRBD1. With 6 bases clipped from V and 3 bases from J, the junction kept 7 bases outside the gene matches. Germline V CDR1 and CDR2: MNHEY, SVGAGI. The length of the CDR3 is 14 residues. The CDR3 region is CASSADRDFYEQYF. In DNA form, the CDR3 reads TGTGCCAGCAGCGCGGACAGGGATTTCTACGAGCAGTACTTC.